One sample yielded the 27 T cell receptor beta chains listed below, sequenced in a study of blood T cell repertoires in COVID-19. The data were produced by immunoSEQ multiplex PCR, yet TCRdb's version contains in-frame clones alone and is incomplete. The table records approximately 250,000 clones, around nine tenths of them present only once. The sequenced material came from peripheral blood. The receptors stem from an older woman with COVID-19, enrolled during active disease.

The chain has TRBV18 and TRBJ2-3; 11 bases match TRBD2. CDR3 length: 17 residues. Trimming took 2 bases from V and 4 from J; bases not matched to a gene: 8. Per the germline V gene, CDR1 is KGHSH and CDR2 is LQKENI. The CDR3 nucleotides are TGTGCCAGCTCACCAGTGGCTAGCGGGAGGTGGGCAGATACGCAGTATTTT. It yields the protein CASSPVASGRWADTQYF.

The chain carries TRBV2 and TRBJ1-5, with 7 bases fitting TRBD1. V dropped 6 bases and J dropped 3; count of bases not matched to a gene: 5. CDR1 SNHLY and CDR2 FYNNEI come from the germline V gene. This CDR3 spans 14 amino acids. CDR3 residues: CASSQGGPNQPQHF. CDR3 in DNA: TGTGCCAGCAGCCAGGGGGGACCCAATCAGCCCCAGCATTTT.

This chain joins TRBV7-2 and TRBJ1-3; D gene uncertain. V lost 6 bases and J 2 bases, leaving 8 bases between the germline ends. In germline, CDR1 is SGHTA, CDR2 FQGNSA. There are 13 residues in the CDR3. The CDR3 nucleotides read TGTGCCAGCAGTTCTAGTGCTGGAAACACCATATATTTT. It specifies CASSSSAGNTIYF.

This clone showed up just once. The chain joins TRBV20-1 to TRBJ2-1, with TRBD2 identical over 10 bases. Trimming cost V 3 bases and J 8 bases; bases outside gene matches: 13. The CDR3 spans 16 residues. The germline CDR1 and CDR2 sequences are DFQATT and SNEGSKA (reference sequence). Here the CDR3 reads CSASDRSASGRYEQFF. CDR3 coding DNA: TGCAGTGCTAGTGACCGCTCCGCTAGCGGGAGATATGAGCAGTTCTTC.

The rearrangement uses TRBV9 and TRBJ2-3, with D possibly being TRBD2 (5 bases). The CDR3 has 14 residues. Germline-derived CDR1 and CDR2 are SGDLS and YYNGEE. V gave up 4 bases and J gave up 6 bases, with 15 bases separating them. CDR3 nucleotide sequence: TGTGCCAGCAGCCCTCGAACGCGCGGGGATACGCAGTATTTT. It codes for CASSPRTRGDTQYF. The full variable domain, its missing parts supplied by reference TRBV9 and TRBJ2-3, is DSGVTQTPKHLITATGQRVTLRCSPRSGDLSVYWYQQSLDQGLQFLIQYYNGEERAKGNILERFSAQQFPDLHSELNLSSLELGDSALYFCASSPRTRGDTQYFGPGTRLTVL.

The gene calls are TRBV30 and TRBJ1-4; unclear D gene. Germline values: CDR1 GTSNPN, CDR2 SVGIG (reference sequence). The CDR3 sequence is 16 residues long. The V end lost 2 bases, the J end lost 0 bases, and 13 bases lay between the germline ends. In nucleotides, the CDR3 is TGTGCCTGGAGTTACCCTGGGAGTTCAACTAATGAAAAACTGTTTTTT. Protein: CAWSYPGSSTNEKLFF.

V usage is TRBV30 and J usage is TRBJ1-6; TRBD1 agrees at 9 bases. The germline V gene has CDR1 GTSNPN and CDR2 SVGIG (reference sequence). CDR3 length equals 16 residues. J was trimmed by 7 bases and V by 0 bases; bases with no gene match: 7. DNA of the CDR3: TGTGCCTGGAGTGTAAAGGCCGGACAGGGGAATTCACCCCTCCACTTT. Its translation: CAWSVKAGQGNSPLHF. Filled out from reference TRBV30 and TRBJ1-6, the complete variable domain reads SQTIHQWPATLVQPVGSPLSLECTVEGTSNPNLYWYRQAAGRGLQLLFYSVGIGQISSEVPQNLSASRPQDRQFILSSKKLLLSDSGFYLCAWSVKAGQGNSPLHFGNGTRLTVT.

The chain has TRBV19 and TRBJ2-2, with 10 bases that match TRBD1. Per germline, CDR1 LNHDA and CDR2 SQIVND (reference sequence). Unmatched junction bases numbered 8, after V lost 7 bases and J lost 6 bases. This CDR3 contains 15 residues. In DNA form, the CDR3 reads TGTGCCAGTAATCCGGGACAGGGGATGGCCGGGGAGCTGTTTTTT. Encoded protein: CASNPGQGMAGELFF.

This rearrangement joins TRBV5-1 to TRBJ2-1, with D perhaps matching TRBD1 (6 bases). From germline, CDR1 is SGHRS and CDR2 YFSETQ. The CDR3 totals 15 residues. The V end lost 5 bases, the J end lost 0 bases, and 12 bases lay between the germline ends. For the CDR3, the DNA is TGCGCCAGCAGTTTACAGGGTGGCTCCTACAATGAGCAGTTCTTC. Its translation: CASSLQGGSYNEQFF.

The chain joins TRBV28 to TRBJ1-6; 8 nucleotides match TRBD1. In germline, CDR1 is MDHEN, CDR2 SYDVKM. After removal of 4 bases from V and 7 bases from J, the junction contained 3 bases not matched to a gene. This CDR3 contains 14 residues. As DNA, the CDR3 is TGTGCCAGCAGTTCGACAGGGGTAAATTCACCCCTCCACTTT. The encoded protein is CASSSTGVNSPLHF.

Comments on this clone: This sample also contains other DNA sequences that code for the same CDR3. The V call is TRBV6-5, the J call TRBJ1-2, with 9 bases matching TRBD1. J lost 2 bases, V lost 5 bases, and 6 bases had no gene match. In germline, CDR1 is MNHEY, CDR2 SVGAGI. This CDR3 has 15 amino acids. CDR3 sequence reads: CASSRGGQGNYGYTF. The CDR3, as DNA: TGTGCCAGCAGTAGAGGCGGACAGGGGAACTATGGCTACACCTTC.

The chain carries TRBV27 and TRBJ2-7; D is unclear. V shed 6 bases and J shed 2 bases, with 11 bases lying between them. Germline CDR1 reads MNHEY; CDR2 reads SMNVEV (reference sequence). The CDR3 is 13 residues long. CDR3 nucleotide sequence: TGTGCCAGCAGCAAGTCCCTAACCTACGAGCAGTACTTC. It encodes CASSKSLTYEQYF.

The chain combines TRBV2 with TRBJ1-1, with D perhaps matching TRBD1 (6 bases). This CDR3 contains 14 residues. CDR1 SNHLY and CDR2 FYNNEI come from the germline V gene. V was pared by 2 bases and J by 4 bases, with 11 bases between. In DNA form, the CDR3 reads TGTGCCAGCAGTGAATCTGGGGGCATCACTGAAGCTTTCTTT. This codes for CASSESGGITEAFF.

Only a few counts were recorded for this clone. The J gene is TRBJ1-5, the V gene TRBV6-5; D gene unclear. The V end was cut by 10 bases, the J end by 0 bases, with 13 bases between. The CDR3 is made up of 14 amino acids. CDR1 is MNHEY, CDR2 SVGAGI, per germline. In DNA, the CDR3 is TGTGCCATCAGGCCCGGGTATAGCAATCAGCCCCAGCATTTT. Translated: CAIRPGYSNQPQHF.

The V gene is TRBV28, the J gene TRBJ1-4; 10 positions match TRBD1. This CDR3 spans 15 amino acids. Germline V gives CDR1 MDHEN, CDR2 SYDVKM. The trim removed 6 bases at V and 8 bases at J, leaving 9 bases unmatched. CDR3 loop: CASSFPTGGGEKLFF. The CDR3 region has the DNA TGTGCCAGCAGCTTCCCGACAGGGGGCGGGGAAAAACTGTTTTTT.

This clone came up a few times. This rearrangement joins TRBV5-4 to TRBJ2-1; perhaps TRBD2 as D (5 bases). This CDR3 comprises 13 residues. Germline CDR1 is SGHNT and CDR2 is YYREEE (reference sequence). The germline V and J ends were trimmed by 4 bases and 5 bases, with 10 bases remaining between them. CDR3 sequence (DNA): TGTGCCAGCAGCGGACTGAATGACAATGAGCAGTTCTTC. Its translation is CASSGLNDNEQFF.

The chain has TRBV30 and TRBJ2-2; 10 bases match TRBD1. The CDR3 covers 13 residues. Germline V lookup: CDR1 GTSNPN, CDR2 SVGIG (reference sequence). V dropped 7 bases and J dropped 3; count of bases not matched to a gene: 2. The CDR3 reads CALDRGDTGELFF. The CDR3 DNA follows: TGTGCCTTGGACAGGGGGGACACCGGGGAGCTGTTTTTT.

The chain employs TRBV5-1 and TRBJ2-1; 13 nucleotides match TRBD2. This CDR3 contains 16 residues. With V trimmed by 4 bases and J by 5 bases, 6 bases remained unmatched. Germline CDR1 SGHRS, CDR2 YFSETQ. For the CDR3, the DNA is TGCGCCAGCAGCCGGGCCGGGACTAGCGGGAACAATGAGCAGTTCTTC. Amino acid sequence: CASSRAGTSGNNEQFF. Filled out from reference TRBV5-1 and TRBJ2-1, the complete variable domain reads KAGVTQTPRYLIKTRGQQVTLSCSPISGHRSVSWYQQTPGQGLQFLFEYFSETQRNKGNFPGRFSGRQFSNSRSEMNVSTLELGDSALYLCASSRAGTSGNNEQFFGPGTRLTVL.

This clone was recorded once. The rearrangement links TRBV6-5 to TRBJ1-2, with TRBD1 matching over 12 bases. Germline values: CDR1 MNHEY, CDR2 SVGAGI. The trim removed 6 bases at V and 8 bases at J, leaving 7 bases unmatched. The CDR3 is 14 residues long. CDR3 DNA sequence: TGTGCCAGCAGGGTACCGGGACAGGGGGCCGGCTACACCTTC. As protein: CASRVPGQGAGYTF.

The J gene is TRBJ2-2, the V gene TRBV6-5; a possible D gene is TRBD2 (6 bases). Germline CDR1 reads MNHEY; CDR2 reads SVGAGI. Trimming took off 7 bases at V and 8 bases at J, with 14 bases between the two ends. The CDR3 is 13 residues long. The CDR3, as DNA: TGTGCCAGCATGAGGGCCCGGGGGGGGGAGCTGTTTTTT. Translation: CASMRARGGELFF.

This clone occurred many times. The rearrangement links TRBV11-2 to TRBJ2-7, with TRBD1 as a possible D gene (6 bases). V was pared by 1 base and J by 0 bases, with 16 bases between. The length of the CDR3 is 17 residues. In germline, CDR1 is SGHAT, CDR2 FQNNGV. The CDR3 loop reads CASSLAVDRALSYEQYF. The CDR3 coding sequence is TGTGCCAGCAGCTTAGCGGTGGACAGAGCCCTCTCCTACGAGCAGTACTTC.

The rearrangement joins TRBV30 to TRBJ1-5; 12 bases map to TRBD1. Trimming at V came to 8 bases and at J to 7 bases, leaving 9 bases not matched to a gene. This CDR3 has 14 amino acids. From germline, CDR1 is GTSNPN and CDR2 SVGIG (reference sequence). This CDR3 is CAPRDRGRWQPQHF. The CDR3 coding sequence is TGTGCCCCCCGGGACAGGGGGCGCTGGCAGCCCCAGCATTTT.

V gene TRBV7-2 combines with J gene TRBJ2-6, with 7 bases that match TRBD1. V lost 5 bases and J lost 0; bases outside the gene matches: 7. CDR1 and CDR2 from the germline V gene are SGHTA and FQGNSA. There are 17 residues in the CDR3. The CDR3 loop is CASSPSQGVSGANVLTF. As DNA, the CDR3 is TGTGCCAGCAGCCCCAGCCAGGGGGTCTCTGGGGCCAACGTCCTGACTTTC. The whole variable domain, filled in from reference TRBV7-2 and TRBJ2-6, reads GAGVSQSPSNKVTEKGKDVELRCDPISGHTALYWYRQSLGQGLEFLIYFQGNSAPDKSGLPSDRFSAERTGGSVSTLTIQRTQQEDSAVYLCASSPSQGVSGANVLTFGAGSRLTVL.

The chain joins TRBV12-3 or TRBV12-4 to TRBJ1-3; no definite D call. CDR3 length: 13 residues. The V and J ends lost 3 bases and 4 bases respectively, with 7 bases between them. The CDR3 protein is CASSFGQGNTIYF. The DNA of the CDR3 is TGTGCCAGCAGTTTTGGCCAAGGAAACACCATATATTTT.

CDR3 bases: TGTGCCAGCAGTCGACTAGCGGGGAGTCAAGAGACCCAGTACTTC. Protein: CASSRLAGSQETQYF. The chain links TRBV6-5 to TRBJ2-5; 11 positions match TRBD2. CDR3 length equals 15 residues. V gave up 5 bases and J gave up 2 bases; unmatched junction bases: 4. Per germline, CDR1 MNHEY and CDR2 SVGAGI.

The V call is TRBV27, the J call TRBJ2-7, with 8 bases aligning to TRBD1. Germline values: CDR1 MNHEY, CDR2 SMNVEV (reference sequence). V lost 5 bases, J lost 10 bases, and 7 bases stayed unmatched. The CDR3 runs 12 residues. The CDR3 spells CASSETGGYQYF. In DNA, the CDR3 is TGTGCCAGCAGTGAAACAGGGGGTTATCAGTACTTC.

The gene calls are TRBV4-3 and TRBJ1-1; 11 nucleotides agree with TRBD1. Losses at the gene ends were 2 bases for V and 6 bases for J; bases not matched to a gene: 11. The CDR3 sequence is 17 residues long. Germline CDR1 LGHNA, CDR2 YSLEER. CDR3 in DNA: TGCGCCAGCAGCCAAATGTGGGTTTTGGGACAGGGGGCTGAAGCTTTCTTT. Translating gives CASSQMWVLGQGAEAFF.